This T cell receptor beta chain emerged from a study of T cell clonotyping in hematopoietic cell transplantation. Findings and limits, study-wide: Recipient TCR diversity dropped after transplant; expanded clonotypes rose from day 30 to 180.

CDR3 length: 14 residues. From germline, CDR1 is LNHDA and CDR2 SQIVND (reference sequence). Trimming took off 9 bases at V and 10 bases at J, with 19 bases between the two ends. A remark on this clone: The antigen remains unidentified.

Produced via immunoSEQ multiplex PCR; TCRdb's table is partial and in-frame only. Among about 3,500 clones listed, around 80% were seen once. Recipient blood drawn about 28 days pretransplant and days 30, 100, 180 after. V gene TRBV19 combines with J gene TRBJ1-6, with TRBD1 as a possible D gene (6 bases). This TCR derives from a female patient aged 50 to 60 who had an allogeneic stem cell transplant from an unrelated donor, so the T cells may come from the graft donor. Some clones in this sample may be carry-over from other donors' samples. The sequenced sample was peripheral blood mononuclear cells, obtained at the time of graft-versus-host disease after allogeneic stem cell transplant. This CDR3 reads CASSDSQNRSPLHF. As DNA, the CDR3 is TGTGCCAGCTCGGACAGTCAAAACAGGTCACCCCTCCACTTT.